This TCR beta chain derives from a study of shared clonotypes between healthy human individuals. The protocol was immunoSEQ multiplex PCR, while the TCRdb copy is restricted to in-frame clones and leaves out a portion. The repertoire holds about 710,000 clones, with about three quarters as singletons. Germline V gene sequence: CDR1 MNHEY, CDR2 SMNVEV (reference sequence). This CDR3 has 8 amino acids. This rearrangement joins TRBV27 to TRBJ2-5; no definite D call. The end of the DNA is better explained by TRBJ2-7, so the J call may be wrong. The receptor comes from a woman in her twenties or thirties in good health. The sequenced sample consisted of memory CD4+ T cells sorted from blood. Subset reported: CD45RA-negative fraction. CDR3 DNA: TGTGCTTCCTACGAGCAGTACTTC. This gives the protein CASYEQYF.